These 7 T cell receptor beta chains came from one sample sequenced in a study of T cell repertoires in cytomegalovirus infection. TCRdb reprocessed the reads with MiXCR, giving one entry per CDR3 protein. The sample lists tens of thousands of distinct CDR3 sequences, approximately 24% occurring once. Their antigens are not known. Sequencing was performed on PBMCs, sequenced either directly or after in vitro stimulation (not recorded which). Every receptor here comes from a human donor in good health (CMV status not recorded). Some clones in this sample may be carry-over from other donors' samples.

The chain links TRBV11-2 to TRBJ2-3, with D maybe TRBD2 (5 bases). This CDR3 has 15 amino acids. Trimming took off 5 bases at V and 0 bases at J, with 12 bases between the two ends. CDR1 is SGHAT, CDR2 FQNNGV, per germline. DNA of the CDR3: TGTGCCAGCAGCCAGAGCGGAGCTAGCACAGATACGCAGTATTTT. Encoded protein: CASSQSGASTDTQYF.

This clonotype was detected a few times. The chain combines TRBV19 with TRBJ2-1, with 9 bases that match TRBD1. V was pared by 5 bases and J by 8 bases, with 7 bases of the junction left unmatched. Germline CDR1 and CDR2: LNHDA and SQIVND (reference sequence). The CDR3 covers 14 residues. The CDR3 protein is CASSFRDRVYEQFF. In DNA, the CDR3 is TGTGCCAGTAGTTTCCGGGACAGGGTATATGAGCAGTTCTTC.

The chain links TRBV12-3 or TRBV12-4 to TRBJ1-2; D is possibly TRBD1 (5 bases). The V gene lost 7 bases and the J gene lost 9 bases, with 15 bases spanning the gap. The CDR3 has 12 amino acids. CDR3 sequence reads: CASTLGGVRYTF. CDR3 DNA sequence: TGTGCCAGCACCCTGGGAGGGGTCCGCTACACCTTC.

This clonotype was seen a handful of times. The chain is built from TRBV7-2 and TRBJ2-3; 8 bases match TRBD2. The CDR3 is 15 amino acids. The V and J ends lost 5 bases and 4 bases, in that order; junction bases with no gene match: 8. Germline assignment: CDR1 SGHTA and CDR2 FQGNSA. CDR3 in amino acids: CASSQSGSRADTQYF. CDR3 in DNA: TGTGCCAGCAGCCAAAGCGGGAGTCGCGCAGATACGCAGTATTTT.

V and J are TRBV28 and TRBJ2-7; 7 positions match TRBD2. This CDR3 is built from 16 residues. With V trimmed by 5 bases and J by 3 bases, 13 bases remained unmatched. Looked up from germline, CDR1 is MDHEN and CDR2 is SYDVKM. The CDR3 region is CASSASEASGYYEQYF. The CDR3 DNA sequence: TGTGCCAGCAGTGCGTCGGAGGCTAGCGGCTACTACGAGCAGTACTTC.

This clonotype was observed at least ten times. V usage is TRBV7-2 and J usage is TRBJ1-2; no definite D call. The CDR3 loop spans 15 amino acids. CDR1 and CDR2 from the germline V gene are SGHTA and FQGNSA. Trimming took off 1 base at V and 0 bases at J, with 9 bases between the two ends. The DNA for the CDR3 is TGTGCCAGCAGCTTAGGTGACTCCTCTAACTATGGCTACACCTTC. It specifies CASSLGDSSNYGYTF.

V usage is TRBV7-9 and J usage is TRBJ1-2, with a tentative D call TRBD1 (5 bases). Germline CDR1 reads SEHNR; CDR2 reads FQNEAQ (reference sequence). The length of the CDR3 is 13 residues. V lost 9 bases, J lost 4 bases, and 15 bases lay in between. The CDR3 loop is CASRLPRVYGYTF. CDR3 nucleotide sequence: TGTGCCAGTCGACTTCCCAGGGTCTATGGCTACACCTTC.